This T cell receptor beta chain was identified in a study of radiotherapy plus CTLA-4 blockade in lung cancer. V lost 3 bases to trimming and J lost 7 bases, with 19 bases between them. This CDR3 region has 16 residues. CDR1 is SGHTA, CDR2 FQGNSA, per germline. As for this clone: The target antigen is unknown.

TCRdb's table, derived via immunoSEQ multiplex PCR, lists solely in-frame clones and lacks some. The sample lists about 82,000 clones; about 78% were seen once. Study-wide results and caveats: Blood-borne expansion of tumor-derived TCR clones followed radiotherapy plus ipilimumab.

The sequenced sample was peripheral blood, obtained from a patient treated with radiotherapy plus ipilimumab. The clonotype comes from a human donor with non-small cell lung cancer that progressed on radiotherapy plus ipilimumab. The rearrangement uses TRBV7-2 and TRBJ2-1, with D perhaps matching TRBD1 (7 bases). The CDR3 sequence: CASSLAGQRLINEQFF. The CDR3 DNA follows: TGTGCCAGCAGCTTGGCGGGACAGAGGTTAATTAATGAGCAGTTCTTC.